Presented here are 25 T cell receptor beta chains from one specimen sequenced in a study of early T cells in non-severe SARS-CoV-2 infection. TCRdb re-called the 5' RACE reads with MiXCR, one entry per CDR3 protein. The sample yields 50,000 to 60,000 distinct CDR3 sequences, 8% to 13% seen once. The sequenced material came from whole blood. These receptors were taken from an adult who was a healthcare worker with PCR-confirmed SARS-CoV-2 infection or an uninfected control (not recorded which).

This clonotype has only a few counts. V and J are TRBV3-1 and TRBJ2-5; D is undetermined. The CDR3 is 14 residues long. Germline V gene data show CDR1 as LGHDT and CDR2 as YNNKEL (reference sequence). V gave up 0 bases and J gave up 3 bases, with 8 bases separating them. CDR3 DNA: TGTGCCAGCAGCCAAGATGGCGTAAAAGAGACCCAGTACTTC. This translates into CASSQDGVKETQYF.

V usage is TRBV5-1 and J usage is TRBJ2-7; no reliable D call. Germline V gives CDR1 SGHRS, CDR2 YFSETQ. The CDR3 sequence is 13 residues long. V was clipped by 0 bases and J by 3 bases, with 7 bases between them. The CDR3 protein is CASSLEVVYEQYF. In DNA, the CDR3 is TGCGCCAGCAGCTTGGAGGTAGTCTACGAGCAGTACTTC.

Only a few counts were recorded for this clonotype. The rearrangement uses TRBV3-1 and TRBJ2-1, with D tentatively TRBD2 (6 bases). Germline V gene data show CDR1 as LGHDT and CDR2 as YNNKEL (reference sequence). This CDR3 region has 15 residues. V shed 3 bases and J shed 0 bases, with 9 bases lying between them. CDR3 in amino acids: CASSQWDSSYNEQFF. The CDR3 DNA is TGTGCCAGCAGCCAGTGGGACTCCTCCTACAATGAGCAGTTCTTC.

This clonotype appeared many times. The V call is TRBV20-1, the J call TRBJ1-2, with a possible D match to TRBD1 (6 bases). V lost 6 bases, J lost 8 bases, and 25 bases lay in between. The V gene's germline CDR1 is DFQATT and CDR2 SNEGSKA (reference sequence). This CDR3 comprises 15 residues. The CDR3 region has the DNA TGCAGTGCGGCACTGACCCCCGCAGGGGCGGACGGCTACACCTTC. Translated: CSAALTPAGADGYTF.

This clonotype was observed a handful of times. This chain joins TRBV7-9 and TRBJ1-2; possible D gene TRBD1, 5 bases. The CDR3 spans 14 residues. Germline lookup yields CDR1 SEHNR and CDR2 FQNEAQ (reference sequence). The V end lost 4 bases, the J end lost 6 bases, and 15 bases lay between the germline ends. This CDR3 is CASSSLFWGHGYTF. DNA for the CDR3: TGTGCCAGCAGCTCCCTTTTCTGGGGACATGGCTACACCTTC. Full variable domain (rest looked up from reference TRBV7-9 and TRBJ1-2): DTGVSQNPRHKITKRGQNVTFRCDPISEHNRLYWYRQTLGQGPEFLTYFQNEAQLEKSRLLSDRFSAERPKGSFSTLEIQRTEQGDSAMYLCASSSLFWGHGYTFGSGTRLTVV.

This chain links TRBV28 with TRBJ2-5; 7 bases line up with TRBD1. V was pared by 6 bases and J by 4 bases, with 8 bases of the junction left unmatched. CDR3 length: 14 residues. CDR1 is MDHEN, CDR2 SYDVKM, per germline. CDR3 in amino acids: CASSQQGRGETQYF. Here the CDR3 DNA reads TGTGCCAGCAGCCAACAGGGGCGAGGAGAGACCCAGTACTTC. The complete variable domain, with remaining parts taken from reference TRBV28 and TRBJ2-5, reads DVKVTQSSRYLVKRTGEKVFLECVQDMDHENMFWYRQDPGLGLRLIYFSYDVKMKEKGDIPEGYSVSREKKERFSLILESASTNQTSMYLCASSQQGRGETQYFGPGTRLLVL.

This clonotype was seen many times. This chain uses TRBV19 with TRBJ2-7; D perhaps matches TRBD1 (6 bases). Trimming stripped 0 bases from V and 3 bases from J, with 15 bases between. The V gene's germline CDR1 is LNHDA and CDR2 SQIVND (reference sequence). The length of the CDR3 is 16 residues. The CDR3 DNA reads TGTGCCAGTAGTATAGATGGCAGGGGCCCGAACTACGAGCAGTACTTC. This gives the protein CASSIDGRGPNYEQYF. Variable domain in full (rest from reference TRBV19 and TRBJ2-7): DGGITQSPKYLFRKEGQNVTLSCEQNLNHDAMYWYRQDPGQGLRLIYYSQIVNDFQKGDIAEGYSVSREKKESFPLTVTSAQKNPTAFYLCASSIDGRGPNYEQYFGPGTRLTVT.

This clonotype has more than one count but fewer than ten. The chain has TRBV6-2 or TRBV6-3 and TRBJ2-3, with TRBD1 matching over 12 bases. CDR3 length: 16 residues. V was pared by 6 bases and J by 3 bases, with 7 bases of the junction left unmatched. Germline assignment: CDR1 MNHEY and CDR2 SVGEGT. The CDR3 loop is CASRLRDRGLTDTQYF. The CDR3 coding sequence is TGTGCCAGCAGACTCCGGGACAGGGGGCTGACAGATACGCAGTATTTT.

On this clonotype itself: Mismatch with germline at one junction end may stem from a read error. DNA for the CDR3: TGTGCCAGCACCTTGGACACAGATACGCAGTATTTT. Residues: CASTLDTDTQYF. The rearrangement uses TRBV5-6 and TRBJ2-3; D not certain. The germline gives CDR1 SGHDT, CDR2 YYEEEE. The CDR3 is 12 amino acids.

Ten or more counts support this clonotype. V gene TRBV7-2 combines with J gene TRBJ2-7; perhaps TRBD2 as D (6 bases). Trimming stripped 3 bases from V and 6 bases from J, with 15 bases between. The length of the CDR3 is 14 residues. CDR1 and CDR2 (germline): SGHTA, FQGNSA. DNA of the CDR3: TGTGCCAGCAGCTTCCATGGGCGGGGACGCGAGCAGTACTTC. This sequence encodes CASSFHGRGREQYF.

The CDR3 sequence: CSFIGGAEAFF. The CDR3 DNA follows: TGCAGCTTTATTGGGGGGGCTGAAGCTTTCTTT. The rearrangement uses TRBV29-1 and TRBJ1-1; maybe TRBD1 (5 bases). The CDR3 covers 11 residues. V was pared by 8 bases and J by 6 bases, with 13 bases between. Germline lookup yields CDR1 SQVTM and CDR2 ANQGSEA.

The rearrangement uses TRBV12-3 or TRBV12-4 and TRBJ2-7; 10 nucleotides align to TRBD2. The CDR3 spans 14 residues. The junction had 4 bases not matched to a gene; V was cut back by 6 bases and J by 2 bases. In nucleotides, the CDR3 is TGTGCCAGCAGGGCTAGCGGGGGCCCCTACGAGCAGTACTTC. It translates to CASRASGGPYEQYF.

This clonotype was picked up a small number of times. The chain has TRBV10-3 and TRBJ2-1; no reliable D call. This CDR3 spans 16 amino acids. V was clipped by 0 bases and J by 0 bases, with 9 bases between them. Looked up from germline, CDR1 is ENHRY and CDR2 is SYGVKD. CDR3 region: CAISESRGDSYNEQFF. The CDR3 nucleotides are TGTGCCATCAGTGAGTCGAGAGGAGACTCCTACAATGAGCAGTTCTTC.

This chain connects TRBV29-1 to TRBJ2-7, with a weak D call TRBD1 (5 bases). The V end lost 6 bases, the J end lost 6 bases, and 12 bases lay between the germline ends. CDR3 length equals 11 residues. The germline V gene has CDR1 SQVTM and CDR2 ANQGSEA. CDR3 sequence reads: CSVGPFGEQYF. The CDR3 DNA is TGCAGCGTGGGGCCTTTCGGCGAGCAGTACTTC.

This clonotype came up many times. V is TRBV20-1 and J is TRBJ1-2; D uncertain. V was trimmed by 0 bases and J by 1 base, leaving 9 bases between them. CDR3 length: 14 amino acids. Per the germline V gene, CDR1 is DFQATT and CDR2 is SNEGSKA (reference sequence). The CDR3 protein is CSARDLGSNYGYTF. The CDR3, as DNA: TGCAGTGCTAGAGATTTGGGCAGTAACTATGGCTACACCTTC.

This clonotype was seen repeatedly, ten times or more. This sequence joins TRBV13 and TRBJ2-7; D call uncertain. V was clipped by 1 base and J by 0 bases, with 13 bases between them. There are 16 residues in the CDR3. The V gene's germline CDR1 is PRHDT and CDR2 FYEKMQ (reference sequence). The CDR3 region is CASSLVAPTNSYEQYF. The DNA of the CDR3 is TGTGCCAGCAGCTTAGTGGCGCCGACCAACTCCTACGAGCAGTACTTC.

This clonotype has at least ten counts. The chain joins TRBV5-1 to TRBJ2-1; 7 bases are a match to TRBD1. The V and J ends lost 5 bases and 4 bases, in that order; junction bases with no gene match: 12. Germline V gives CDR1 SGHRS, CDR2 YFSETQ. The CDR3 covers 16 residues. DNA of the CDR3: TGCGCCAGCAGTAGAGAAGGGACAGCGTCTTACAATGAGCAGTTCTTC. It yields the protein CASSREGTASYNEQFF.

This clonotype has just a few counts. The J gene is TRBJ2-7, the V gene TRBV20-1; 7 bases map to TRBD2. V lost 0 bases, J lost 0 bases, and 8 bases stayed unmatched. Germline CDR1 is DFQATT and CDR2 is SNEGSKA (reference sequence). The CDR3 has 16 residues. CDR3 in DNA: TGCAGTGCTAGAGATTGGAAGCGGGGAAACTCCTACGAGCAGTACTTC. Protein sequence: CSARDWKRGNSYEQYF.

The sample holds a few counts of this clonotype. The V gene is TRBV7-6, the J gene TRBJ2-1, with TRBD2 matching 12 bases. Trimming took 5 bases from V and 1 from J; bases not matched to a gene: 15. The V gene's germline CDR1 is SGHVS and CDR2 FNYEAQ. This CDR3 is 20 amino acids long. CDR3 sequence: CASSQETSGSWRMSYNEQFF. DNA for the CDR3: TGTGCCAGCAGCCAAGAGACTAGCGGGAGTTGGCGTATGTCCTACAATGAGCAGTTCTTC.

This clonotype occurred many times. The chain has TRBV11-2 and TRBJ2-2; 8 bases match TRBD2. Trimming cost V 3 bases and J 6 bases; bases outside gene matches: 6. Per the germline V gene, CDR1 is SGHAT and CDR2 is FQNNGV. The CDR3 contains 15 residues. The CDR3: CASSFTGGASGELFF. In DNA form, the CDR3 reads TGTGCCAGCAGCTTCACCGGGGGGGCGTCCGGGGAGCTGTTTTTT.

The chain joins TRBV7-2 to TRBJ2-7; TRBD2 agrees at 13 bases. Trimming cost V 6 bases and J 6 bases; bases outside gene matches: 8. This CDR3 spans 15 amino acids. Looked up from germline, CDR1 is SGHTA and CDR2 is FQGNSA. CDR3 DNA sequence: TGTGCCAGCAGTTCCTCGACTAGCGGGAGGAGCGAGCAGTACTTC. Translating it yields CASSSSTSGRSEQYF.

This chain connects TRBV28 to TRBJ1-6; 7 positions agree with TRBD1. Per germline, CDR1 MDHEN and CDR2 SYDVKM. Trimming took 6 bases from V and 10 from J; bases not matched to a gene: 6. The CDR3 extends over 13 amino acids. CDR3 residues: CASRSRGRSPLHF. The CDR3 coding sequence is TGTGCCAGCAGGAGCAGGGGGAGGTCACCCCTCCACTTT.

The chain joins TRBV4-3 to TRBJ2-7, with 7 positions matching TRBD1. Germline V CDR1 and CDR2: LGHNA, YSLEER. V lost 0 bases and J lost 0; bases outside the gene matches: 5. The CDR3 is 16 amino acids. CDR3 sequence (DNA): TGCGCCAGCAGCCAAGATCAGGGGGACAGCTCCTACGAGCAGTACTTC. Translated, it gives CASSQDQGDSSYEQYF.

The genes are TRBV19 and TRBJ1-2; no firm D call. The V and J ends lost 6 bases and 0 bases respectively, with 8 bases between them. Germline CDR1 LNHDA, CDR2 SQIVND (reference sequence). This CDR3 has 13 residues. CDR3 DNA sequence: TGTGCCAGTAGCCAAGAAGCTAACTATGGCTACACCTTC. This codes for CASSQEANYGYTF.

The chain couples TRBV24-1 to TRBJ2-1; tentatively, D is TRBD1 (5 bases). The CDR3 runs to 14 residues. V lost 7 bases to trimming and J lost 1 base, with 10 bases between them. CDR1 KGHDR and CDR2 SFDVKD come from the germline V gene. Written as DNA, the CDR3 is TGTGCCACCAGCGTTAGGGGTTCCTACAATGAGCAGTTCTTC. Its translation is CATSVRGSYNEQFF.